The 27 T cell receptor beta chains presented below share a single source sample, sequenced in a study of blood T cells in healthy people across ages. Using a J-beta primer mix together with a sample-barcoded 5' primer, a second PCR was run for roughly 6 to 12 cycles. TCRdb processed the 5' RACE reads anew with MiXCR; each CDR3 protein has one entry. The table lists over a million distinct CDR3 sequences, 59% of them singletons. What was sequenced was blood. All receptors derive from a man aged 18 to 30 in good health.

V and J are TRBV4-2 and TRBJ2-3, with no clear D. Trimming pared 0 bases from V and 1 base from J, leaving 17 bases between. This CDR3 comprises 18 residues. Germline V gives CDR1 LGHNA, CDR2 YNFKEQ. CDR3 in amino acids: CASSQDSSRATRTDTQYF. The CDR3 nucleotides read TGTGCCAGCAGCCAAGATAGTTCCCGGGCAACCCGCACAGATACGCAGTATTTT.

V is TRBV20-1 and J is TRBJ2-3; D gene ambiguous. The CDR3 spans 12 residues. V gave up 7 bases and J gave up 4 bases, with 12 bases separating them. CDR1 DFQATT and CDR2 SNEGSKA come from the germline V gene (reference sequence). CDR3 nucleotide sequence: TGCAGTGTCCACATACCCCCAGATACGCAGTATTTT. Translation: CSVHIPPDTQYF.

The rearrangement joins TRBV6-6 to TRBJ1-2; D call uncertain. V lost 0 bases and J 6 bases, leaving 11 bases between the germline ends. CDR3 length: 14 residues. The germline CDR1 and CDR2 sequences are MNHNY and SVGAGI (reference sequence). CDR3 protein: CASSYSKDLNGYTF. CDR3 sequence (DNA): TGTGCCAGCAGTTACTCGAAAGACCTGAATGGCTACACCTTC.

The CDR3 here is CASGLRATDEGGYTF. The CDR3 nucleotides are TGTGCCAGCGGGCTCCGGGCGACCGACGAGGGTGGCTACACCTTC. The J gene is TRBJ1-2, the V gene TRBV7-9; D is unclear. CDR1 and CDR2 (germline): SEHNR, FQNEAQ (reference sequence). The CDR3 contains 15 residues. With 8 bases removed from V and 7 bases from J, the gap between germline ends came to 23 bases.

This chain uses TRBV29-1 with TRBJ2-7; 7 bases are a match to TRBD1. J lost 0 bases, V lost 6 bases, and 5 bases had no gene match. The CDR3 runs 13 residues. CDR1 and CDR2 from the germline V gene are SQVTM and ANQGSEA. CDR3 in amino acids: CSVKTGSSYEQYF. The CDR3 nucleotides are TGCAGCGTGAAGACAGGGAGCTCCTACGAGCAGTACTTC.

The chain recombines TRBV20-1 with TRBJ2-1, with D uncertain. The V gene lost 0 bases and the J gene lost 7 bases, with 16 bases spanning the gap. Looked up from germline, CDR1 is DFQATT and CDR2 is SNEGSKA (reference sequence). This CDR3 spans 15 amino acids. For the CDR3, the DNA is TGCAGTGCTAGAGATGGCCTAGTTGTTATAAATGAGCAGTTCTTC. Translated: CSARDGLVVINEQFF.

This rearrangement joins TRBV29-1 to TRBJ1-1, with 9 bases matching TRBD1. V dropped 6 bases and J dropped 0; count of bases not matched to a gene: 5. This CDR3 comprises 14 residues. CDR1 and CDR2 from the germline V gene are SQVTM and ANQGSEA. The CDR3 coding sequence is TGCAGCGTACAGGGGGCAGGGGTGAACACTGAAGCTTTCTTT. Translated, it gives CSVQGAGVNTEAFF.

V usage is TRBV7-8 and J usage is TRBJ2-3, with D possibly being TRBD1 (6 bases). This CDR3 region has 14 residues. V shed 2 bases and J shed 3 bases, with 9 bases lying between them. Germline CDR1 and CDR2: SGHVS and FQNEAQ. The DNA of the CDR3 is TGTGCCAGCAGCTTAAGGGGGTTTACAGATACGCAGTATTTT. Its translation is CASSLRGFTDTQYF.

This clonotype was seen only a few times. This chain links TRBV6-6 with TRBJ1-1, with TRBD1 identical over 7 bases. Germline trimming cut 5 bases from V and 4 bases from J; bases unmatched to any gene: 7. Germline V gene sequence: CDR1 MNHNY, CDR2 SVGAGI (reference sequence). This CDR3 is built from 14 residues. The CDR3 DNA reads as TGTGCCAGCAGTACGACAGGGTTGGGCACTGAAGCTTTCTTT. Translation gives CASSTTGLGTEAFF.

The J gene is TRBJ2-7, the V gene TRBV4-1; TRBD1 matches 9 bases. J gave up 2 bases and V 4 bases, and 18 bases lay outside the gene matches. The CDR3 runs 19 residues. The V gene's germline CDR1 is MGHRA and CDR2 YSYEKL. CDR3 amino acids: CASSPQTGGTFAAPYEQYF. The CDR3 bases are TGCGCCAGCAGCCCCCAGACAGGGGGAACCTTCGCAGCGCCCTACGAGCAGTACTTC.

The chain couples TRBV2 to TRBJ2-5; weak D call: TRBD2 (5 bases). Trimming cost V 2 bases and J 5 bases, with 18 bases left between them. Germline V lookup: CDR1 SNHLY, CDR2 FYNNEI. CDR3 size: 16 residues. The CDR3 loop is CASSEKASSQRETQYF. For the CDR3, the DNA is TGTGCCAGCAGTGAAAAGGCTAGCTCGCAGCGGGAGACCCAGTACTTC.

The CDR3 nucleotides read TGTGCCAGCAGCGCCCCGGGCAGGCCCAAAAACATTCAGTACTTC. Translated: CASSAPGRPKNIQYF. The genes are TRBV7-9 and TRBJ2-4; D not resolved. This CDR3 region has 15 residues. Germline CDR1 and CDR2: SEHNR and FQNEAQ (reference sequence). V was clipped by 5 bases and J by 2 bases, with 13 bases between them.

The CDR3 sequence: CASSQDLRLAGANSYNEQFF. The DNA for the CDR3 is TGCGCCAGCAGCCAAGATCTCCGGCTAGCGGGGGCAAACTCCTACAATGAGCAGTTCTTC. This sequence joins TRBV4-1 and TRBJ2-1; the match to TRBD2 covers 10 bases. The germline CDR1 and CDR2 sequences are MGHRA and YSYEKL. V gave up 0 bases and J gave up 0 bases; unmatched junction bases: 11. The CDR3 has 20 amino acids.

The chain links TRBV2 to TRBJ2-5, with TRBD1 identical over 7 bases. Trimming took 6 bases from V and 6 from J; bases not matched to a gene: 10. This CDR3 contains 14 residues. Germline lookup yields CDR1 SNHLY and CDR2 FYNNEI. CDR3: CASSPSTGIKTQYF. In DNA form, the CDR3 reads TGTGCCAGCAGCCCCTCGACAGGGATAAAGACCCAGTACTTC.

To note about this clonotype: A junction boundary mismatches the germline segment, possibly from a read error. The DNA of the CDR3 is TGCAGTGCCAGAGGGTTATGGACAGGGGGCATGAACACTGAAGCTTTCTTT. Its protein product is CSARGLWTGGMNTEAFF. The V gene is TRBV20-1, the J gene TRBJ1-1, with 11 bases aligning to TRBD1. The CDR3 is 17 residues long. Germline V lookup: CDR1 DFQATT, CDR2 SNEGSKA (reference sequence).

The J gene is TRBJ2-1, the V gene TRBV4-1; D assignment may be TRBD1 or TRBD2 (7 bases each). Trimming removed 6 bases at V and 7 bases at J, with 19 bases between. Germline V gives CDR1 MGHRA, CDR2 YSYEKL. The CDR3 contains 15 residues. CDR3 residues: CASSPGEGAYNEQFF. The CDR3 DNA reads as TGCGCCAGCAGTCCCGGGGAGGGGGCGTATAATGAGCAGTTCTTC.

CDR3 residues: CASSLDAGDPYNEQFF. The CDR3 DNA reads as TGTGCCAGCAGCTTAGACGCGGGAGACCCCTACAATGAGCAGTTCTTC. The chain carries TRBV7-2 and TRBJ2-1, with 7 bases that match TRBD2. Germline CDR1 SGHTA, CDR2 FQGNSA. V gave up 1 base and J gave up 2 bases; unmatched junction bases: 5. This CDR3 comprises 16 residues.

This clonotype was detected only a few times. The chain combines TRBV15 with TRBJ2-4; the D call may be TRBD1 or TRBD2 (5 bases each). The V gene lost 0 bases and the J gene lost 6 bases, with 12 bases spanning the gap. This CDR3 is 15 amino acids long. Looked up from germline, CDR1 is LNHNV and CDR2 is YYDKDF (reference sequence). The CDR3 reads CATSRDPGRGNIQYF. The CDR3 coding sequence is TGTGCCACCAGCAGAGATCCGGGACGGGGAAACATTCAGTACTTC. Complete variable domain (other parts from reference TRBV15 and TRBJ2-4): DAMVIQNPRYQVTQFGKPVTLSCSQTLNHNVMYWYQQKSSQAPKLLFHYYDKDFNNEADTPDNFQSRRPNTSFCFLDIRSPGLGDTAMYLCATSRDPGRGNIQYFGAGTRLSVL.

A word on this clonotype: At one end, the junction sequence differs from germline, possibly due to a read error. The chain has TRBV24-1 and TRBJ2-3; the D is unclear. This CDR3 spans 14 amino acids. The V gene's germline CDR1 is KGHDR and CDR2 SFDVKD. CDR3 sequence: CATSATGGTDTQYF. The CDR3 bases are TGTGCCACCAGTGCGACCGGCGGCACAGATACTCAGTATTTT.

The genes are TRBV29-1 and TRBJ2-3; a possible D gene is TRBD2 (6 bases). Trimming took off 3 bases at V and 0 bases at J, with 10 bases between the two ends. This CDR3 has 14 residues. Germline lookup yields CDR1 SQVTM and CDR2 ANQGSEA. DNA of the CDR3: TGCAGCGTTGACGGCGGGGTTAGCACAGATACGCAGTATTTT. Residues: CSVDGGVSTDTQYF.

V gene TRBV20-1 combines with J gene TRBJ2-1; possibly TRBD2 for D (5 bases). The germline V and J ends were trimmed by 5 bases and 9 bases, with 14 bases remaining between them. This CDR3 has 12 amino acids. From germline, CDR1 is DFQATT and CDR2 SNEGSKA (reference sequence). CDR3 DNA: TGCAGTGCTGGTGGCGGGTTTTTTGAGCAGTTCTTC. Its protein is CSAGGGFFEQFF.

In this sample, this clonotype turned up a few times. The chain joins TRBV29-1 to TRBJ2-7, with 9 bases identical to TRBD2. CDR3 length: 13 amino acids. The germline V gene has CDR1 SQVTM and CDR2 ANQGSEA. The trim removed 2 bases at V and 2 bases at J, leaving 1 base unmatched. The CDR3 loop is CSVESSGTYEQYF. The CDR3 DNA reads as TGCAGCGTTGAATCTAGCGGGACCTACGAGCAGTACTTC.

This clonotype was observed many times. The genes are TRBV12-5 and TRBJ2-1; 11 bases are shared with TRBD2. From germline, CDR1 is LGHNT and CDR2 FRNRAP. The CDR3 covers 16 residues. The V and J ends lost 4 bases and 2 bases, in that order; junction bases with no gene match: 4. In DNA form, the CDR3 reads TGTGCTAGTGGTTCTAGACTAGCGGGGCCCTACAATGAGCAGTTCTTC. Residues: CASGSRLAGPYNEQFF. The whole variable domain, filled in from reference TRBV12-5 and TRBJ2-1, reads DARVTQTPRHKVTEMGQEVTMRCQPILGHNTVFWYRQTMMQGLELLAYFRNRAPLDDSGMPKDRFSAEMPDATLATLKIQPSEPRDSAVYFCASGSRLAGPYNEQFFGPGTRLTVL.

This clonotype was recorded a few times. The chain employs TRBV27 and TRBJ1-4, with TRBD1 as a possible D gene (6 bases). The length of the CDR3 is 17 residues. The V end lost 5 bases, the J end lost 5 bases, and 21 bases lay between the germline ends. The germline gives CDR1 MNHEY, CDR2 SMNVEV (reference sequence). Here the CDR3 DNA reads TGTGCCAGCAGTCATAATAAGCACGGGGACACGAATGAAAAACTGTTTTTT. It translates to CASSHNKHGDTNEKLFF.

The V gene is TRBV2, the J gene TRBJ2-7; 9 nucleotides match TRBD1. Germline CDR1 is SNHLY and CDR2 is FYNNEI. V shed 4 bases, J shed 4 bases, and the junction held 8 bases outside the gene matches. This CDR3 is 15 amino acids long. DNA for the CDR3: TGTGCCAGCAGTGGGGGGACAGGGAACGTGTACGAGCAGTACTTC. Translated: CASSGGTGNVYEQYF.

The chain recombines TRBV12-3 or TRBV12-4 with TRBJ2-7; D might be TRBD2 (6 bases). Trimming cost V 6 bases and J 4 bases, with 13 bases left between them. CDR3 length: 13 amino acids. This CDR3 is CASRSGVHYEQYF. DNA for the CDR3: TGTGCCAGCAGGTCGGGAGTGCATTACGAGCAGTACTTC.

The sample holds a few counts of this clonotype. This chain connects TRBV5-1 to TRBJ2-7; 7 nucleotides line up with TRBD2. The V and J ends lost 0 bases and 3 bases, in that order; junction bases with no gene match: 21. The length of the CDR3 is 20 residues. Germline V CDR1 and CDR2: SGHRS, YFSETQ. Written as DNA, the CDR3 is TGCGCCAGCAGCTTGGATGCCAGCCATTTTTCTAGCGGAGCGAGCTACGAGCAGTACTTC. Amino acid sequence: CASSLDASHFSSGASYEQYF.